The 19 T cell receptor beta chains below all came from one sample that was sequenced in a study of blood T cell repertoires in COVID-19. Sequencing was performed with immunoSEQ multiplex PCR; in TCRdb, only in-frame clones are kept and a portion is missing. In the table there are some 27,000 clones, around 89% of which are singletons. Sequencing was done on a sample of peripheral blood. The receptors were gathered from a human donor in a cohort sampled during active COVID-19.

The chain links TRBV5-4 to TRBJ2-1; 13 bases match TRBD2. This CDR3 is built from 15 residues. The germline V gene encodes CDR1 SGHNT and CDR2 YYREEE (reference sequence). V gave up 1 base and J gave up 10 bases; unmatched junction bases: 5. This chain's CDR3 is CASSLTSGGAWEQFF. The CDR3 DNA is TGTGCCAGCAGCTTGACTAGCGGGGGGGCTTGGGAGCAGTTCTTC.

The CDR3 DNA is TGTGCCAGCGGGGCCACAGGGAGGGCAGATACGCAGTATTTT. Encoded protein: CASGATGRADTQYF. The rearrangement joins TRBV6-5 to TRBJ2-3; a possible D gene is TRBD2 (7 bases). The CDR3 runs to 14 residues. Looked up from germline, CDR1 is MNHEY and CDR2 is SVGAGI. Trimming cost V 8 bases and J 4 bases, with 16 bases left between them.

The V call is TRBV9, the J call TRBJ1-1; D is unresolved. With 4 bases removed from V and 5 bases from J, the gap between germline ends came to 18 bases. This CDR3 is built from 15 residues. Germline-derived CDR1 and CDR2 are SGDLS and YYNGEE. The CDR3 is CASSLGRNPTTEAFF. In DNA, the CDR3 is TGTGCCAGCAGCCTTGGGAGGAACCCAACGACTGAAGCTTTCTTT.

The rearrangement links TRBV11-2 to TRBJ2-7; D possibly corresponds to TRBD2 (5 bases). Deletions cut 3 bases from V and 3 bases from J, with 9 bases between. The CDR3 runs to 13 residues. Germline CDR1 and CDR2: SGHAT and FQNNGV. The CDR3 sequence is CASSFTRNYEQYF. CDR3 nucleotides: TGTGCCAGCAGCTTCACTAGAAACTACGAGCAGTACTTC.

The V and J genes are TRBV5-4 and TRBJ1-5, with D possibly TRBD1 on 6 matching bases. This CDR3 has 15 residues. In germline, CDR1 is SGHNT, CDR2 YYREEE (reference sequence). The ends were cut back, 4 bases at V and 2 bases at J, with 13 bases in the middle. CDR3 in amino acids: CASSIGGFGNQPQHF. The CDR3 DNA is TGTGCCAGCAGCATAGGGGGTTTCGGCAATCAGCCCCAGCATTTT. Full variable domain (outside the CDR3, taken from reference TRBV5-4 and TRBJ1-5): ETGVTQSPTHLIKTRGQQVTLRCSSQSGHNTVSWYQQALGQGPQFIFQYYREEENGRGNFPPRFSGLQFPNYSSELNVNALELDDSALYLCASSIGGFGNQPQHFGDGTRLSIL.

This chain connects TRBV4-2 to TRBJ2-1; the match to TRBD2 covers 7 bases. CDR1 and CDR2 from the germline V gene are LGHNA and YNFKEQ. This CDR3 has 15 residues. J gave up 6 bases and V 3 bases, and 8 bases lay outside the gene matches. The DNA for the CDR3 is TGTGCCAGCAGCCAGGGCGGGGAGGGACGCAATGAGCAGTTCTTC. It specifies CASSQGGEGRNEQFF.

The chain combines TRBV7-6 with TRBJ1-5; 8 bases are a match to TRBD1. The germline CDR1 and CDR2 sequences are SGHVS and FNYEAQ. The J segment lost 1 base and the V segment lost 4 bases, leaving 6 bases of the junction unmatched. This CDR3 is 16 amino acids long. CDR3 nucleotides: TGTGCCAGCAGCTCCGGACAGGGTCGGAGCAATCAGCCCCAGCATTTT. It translates to CASSSGQGRSNQPQHF.

This clone was seen only once. The gene calls are TRBV7-2 and TRBJ2-3; 9 bases align to TRBD2. The CDR3 is 16 residues long. Germline CDR1 reads SGHTA; CDR2 reads FQGNSA. Trimming removed 4 bases from V and 2 bases from J; junction bases left unmatched: 7. In DNA form, the CDR3 reads TGTGCCAGCAGCTCTTTAGCGGGGGCGGTCACAGATACGCAGTATTTT. Amino acids: CASSSLAGAVTDTQYF.

The rearrangement links TRBV11-2 to TRBJ1-1; D is unclear. This CDR3 has 15 amino acids. V lost 3 bases and J lost 0, with 11 bases in between. Germline CDR1 is SGHAT and CDR2 is FQNNGV. The DNA of the CDR3 is TGTGCCAGCAGCTTCTCGGTTCGGTTGAACACTGAAGCTTTCTTT. The encoded protein is CASSFSVRLNTEAFF.

The rearrangement uses TRBV3-1 (or the pseudogene TRBV3-2) and TRBJ2-2, with 7 bases lining up with TRBD2. The CDR3 consists of 15 residues. Germline V gives CDR1 LGHDT, CDR2 YNNKEL (reference sequence). Trimming cost V 2 bases and J 4 bases; bases outside gene matches: 4. CDR3 residues: CASSQRGGSTGELFF. As DNA, the CDR3 is TGTGCCAGCAGCCAACGGGGCGGGAGCACCGGGGAGCTGTTTTTT.

The CDR3 sequence: CASRSRYGYTF. The CDR3 region has the DNA TGTGCCAGCAGGTCCAGGTATGGCTACACCTTC. This chain joins TRBV27 and TRBJ1-2; D is unclear. The CDR3 sequence is 11 residues long. The V and J ends lost 6 bases and 5 bases respectively, with 7 bases between them. Germline V gene data show CDR1 as MNHEY and CDR2 as SMNVEV (reference sequence).

The genes are TRBV19 and TRBJ1-1; D gene unclear. The V end was cut by 0 bases, the J end by 11 bases, with 13 bases between. Germline V gene lookup returns CDR1 LNHDA and CDR2 SQIVND (reference sequence). This CDR3 is built from 13 residues. DNA of the CDR3: TGTGCCAGTAGTATAGATGCCTCTTCCAGGGCTTTCTTT. Amino acids: CASSIDASSRAFF.

The J gene is TRBJ2-5, the V gene TRBV11-3; possible D gene TRBD2, 5 bases. The V gene's germline CDR1 is SGHNT and CDR2 YENEEA. The CDR3 is 15 residues long. Trimming pared 3 bases from V and 2 bases from J, leaving 13 bases between. The CDR3 coding sequence is TGTGCCAGCAGCTTTACCCGGGGTCCGCAAGAGACCCAGTACTTC. It codes for CASSFTRGPQETQYF.

The chain recombines TRBV3-1 (or the pseudogene TRBV3-2) with TRBJ1-2, with D maybe TRBD1 (6 bases). The germline gives CDR1 LGHDT, CDR2 YNNKEL (reference sequence). The CDR3 contains 13 residues. Trimming pared 4 bases from V and 4 bases from J, leaving 10 bases between. CDR3 in amino acids: CASSLGGGYGYTF. In DNA form, the CDR3 reads TGTGCCAGCAGCCTAGGGGGGGGCTATGGCTACACCTTC.

CDR3: CASSIPLGTGNDTGELFF. CDR3 bases: TGTGCCAGCAGCATCCCGCTCGGGACAGGAAATGACACCGGGGAGCTGTTTTTT. The V call is TRBV5-4, the J call TRBJ2-2; 8 nucleotides align to TRBD1. Germline V gene lookup returns CDR1 SGHNT and CDR2 YYREEE (reference sequence). After removal of 4 bases from V and 3 bases from J, the junction contained 14 bases not matched to a gene. The CDR3 is made up of 18 amino acids.

The V gene is TRBV9, the J gene TRBJ2-7; D possibly corresponds to TRBD2 (5 bases). Germline CDR1 reads SGDLS; CDR2 reads YYNGEE. The CDR3 runs 16 residues. Trimming took off 0 bases at V and 1 base at J, with 14 bases between the two ends. CDR3 residues: CASSVGPSSASYEQYF. The CDR3 DNA reads as TGTGCCAGCAGCGTAGGGCCTAGCTCCGCATCCTACGAGCAGTACTTC.

The V gene is TRBV19, the J gene TRBJ2-1; unclear D gene. The germline CDR1 and CDR2 sequences are LNHDA and SQIVND (reference sequence). The CDR3 contains 14 residues. V dropped 2 bases and J dropped 5 bases, with 10 bases sitting between them. The CDR3 protein is CASSISVSHNEQFF. The CDR3 region has the DNA TGTGCCAGTAGTATATCGGTATCACACAATGAGCAGTTCTTC.

The chain carries TRBV19 and TRBJ1-2, with TRBD1 identical over 11 bases. After removal of 7 bases from V and 1 base from J, the junction contained 11 bases not matched to a gene. Germline V gene data show CDR1 as LNHDA and CDR2 as SQIVND (reference sequence). The CDR3 spans 17 residues. CDR3 coding DNA: TGTGCCAGTACGGACAGGGGGCCTCAGGTTTTTAACTATGGCTACACCTTC. Residues: CASTDRGPQVFNYGYTF.

For the CDR3, the DNA is TGTGCCAGCAGCCTGGGGGGACAGGGAAATTCACCCCTCCACTTT. Protein sequence: CASSLGGQGNSPLHF. J is TRBJ1-6 and V is TRBV6-5; 9 bases fit TRBD1. The CDR3 is 15 amino acids. Trimming cost V 6 bases and J 7 bases; bases outside gene matches: 7. The germline gives CDR1 MNHEY, CDR2 SVGAGI.